This T cell receptor beta chain was sequenced in a study of blood T cell repertoires in COVID-19. Study details: Acute and convalescent COVID-19 samples came from the United States, Italy and Spain. T cells, B-cell-depleted T cells, or PBMCs provided the cDNA or gDNA that served as material.

Trimming took 3 bases from V and 11 from J; bases not matched to a gene: 5. CDR1 is MDHEN and CDR2 is SYDVKM in the germline V gene. The CDR3 runs to 14 residues. As handled by the study authors: Nucleated cell counts were estimated from reference gene primer amplification. Sequenced by immunoSEQ multiplex PCR; TCRdb stores in-frame clones only, minus some. V, J and clone size are those of that table, while D and trimming were read from the DNA. The sample consists of 190,000 or so clones, approximately 84% of them appearing once. J is TRBJ1-5 and V is TRBV28; 12 bases are shared with TRBD1. Sequencing used peripheral blood. This receptor was identified in a human donor with acute or convalescent COVID-19. The donor label of this sample is uncertain. CDR3 DNA sequence: TGTGCCAGCAGTTTGGGACAGGGGGCTACGGCCCAGCATTTT. This translates into CASSLGQGATAQHF.